These 14 T cell receptor beta chains were sequenced from one sample in a study of blood T cell repertoires in COVID-19. Profiled with immunoSEQ multiplex PCR; TCRdb holds only in-frame clones, not every one. The table shows under 200,000 clones, with about 93% occurring only once. Sequencing was done on a sample of peripheral blood. Receptors originate from a man aged 50 to 59 with acute or convalescent COVID-19.

The CDR3 sequence is CASSKRSGQGYEQYF. In DNA form, the CDR3 reads TGTGCCAGCAGCAAAAGGTCCGGACAGGGGTACGAGCAGTACTTC. The chain is built from TRBV7-2 and TRBJ2-7, with TRBD1 matching over 9 bases. The CDR3 runs 15 residues. The trim removed 5 bases at V and 4 bases at J, leaving 9 bases unmatched. Germline V gene sequence: CDR1 SGHTA, CDR2 FQGNSA.

J is TRBJ1-5 and V is TRBV6-5, with D uncertain. Germline values: CDR1 MNHEY, CDR2 SVGAGI. There are 13 residues in the CDR3. V was clipped by 5 bases and J by 7 bases, with 12 bases between them. This CDR3 is CASSPSAEQPQHF. The CDR3, as DNA: TGTGCCAGCAGTCCGTCAGCGGAGCAGCCCCAGCATTTT.

The gene calls are TRBV7-6 and TRBJ2-2, with 11 bases fitting TRBD2. The ends lost 1 base at V and 3 bases at J; junction bases unmatched: 4. Germline CDR1 SGHVS, CDR2 FNYEAQ. This CDR3 is 17 amino acids long. CDR3 nucleotides: TGTGCCAGCAGCTTAGGTGGGACTAGCGGCTACACCGGGGAGCTGTTTTTT. Translated, it gives CASSLGGTSGYTGELFF. Full variable domain (outside the CDR3, taken from reference TRBV7-6 and TRBJ2-2): GAGVSQSPRYKVTKRGQDVALRCDPISGHVSLYWYRQALGQGPEFLTYFNYEAQQDKSGLPNDRFSAERPEGSISTLTIQRTEQRDSAMYRCASSLGGTSGYTGELFFGEGSRLTVL.

The V call is TRBV6-6, the J call TRBJ2-2, with D unresolved. V was pared by 0 bases and J by 3 bases, with 5 bases between. The CDR3 runs to 14 residues. The germline V gene encodes CDR1 MNHNY and CDR2 SVGAGI (reference sequence). CDR3 DNA: TGTGCCAGCAGTTACTCCACTTACACCGGGGAGCTGTTTTTT. The encoded protein is CASSYSTYTGELFF.

To note about this clone: An end of the junction differs from the germline gene, which may be a read error. The chain links TRBV6-1 to TRBJ1-2, with D unclear. Germline lookup yields CDR1 MNHNS and CDR2 SASEGT. The CDR3 totals 16 residues. As DNA, the CDR3 is TGTGCCAGCAGCGAAGGTACCCGATGGTCGGACTATGGCTACACCTTC. This sequence encodes CASSEGTRWSDYGYTF.

In this sample, this clone turned up a few times. The V gene is TRBV27, the J gene TRBJ2-1; 8 bases are shared with TRBD1. After removal of 10 bases from V and 0 bases from J, the junction contained 8 bases not matched to a gene. Germline CDR1 reads MNHEY; CDR2 reads SMNVEV (reference sequence). The CDR3 has 15 amino acids. The CDR3 DNA reads as TGTGCCATCCGACAGGGGACGAGCTCCTACAATGAGCAGTTCTTC. As protein: CAIRQGTSSYNEQFF.

The rearrangement links TRBV19 to TRBJ1-6; 7 nucleotides agree with TRBD1. This CDR3 is 14 amino acids long. Unmatched junction bases numbered 6, after V lost 4 bases and J lost 9 bases. The V gene's germline CDR1 is LNHDA and CDR2 SQIVND (reference sequence). CDR3 loop: CASSSYRGGSPLHF. CDR3 DNA: TGTGCCAGTAGTAGCTACAGGGGTGGTTCACCCCTCCACTTT.

The CDR3 DNA reads as TGCGCCAGCAGCCAAAAGCCGACAGGGAGCACTGGGGCCAACGTCCTGACTTTC. This gives the protein CASSQKPTGSTGANVLTF. The chain carries TRBV4-3 and TRBJ2-6, with 7 bases aligning to TRBD1. V shed 2 bases and J 2 bases; nucleotides not matched to a gene: 9. Germline V gene data show CDR1 as LGHNA and CDR2 as YSLEER. The CDR3 is made up of 18 amino acids.

The chain carries TRBV25-1 and TRBJ2-1, with D possibly being TRBD1 (6 bases). The CDR3 is 14 amino acids. Germline CDR1 and CDR2: MGHDK and SYGVNS. The V gene lost 5 bases and the J gene lost 7 bases, with 15 bases spanning the gap. This chain's CDR3 is CASSLGSQGNEQFF. In nucleotides, the CDR3 is TGTGCCAGCAGTCTGGGATCACAGGGAAATGAGCAGTTCTTC.

The count of this clone is one. The V and J genes are TRBV27 and TRBJ2-7, with 12 bases lining up with TRBD2. V shed 2 bases and J 3 bases; nucleotides not matched to a gene: 11. This CDR3 is built from 18 residues. CDR1 and CDR2 (germline): MNHEY, SMNVEV (reference sequence). The DNA for the CDR3 is TGTGCCAGCAGTTTAAGGCGGACTAGCGGGATAATGAACTACGAGCAGTACTTC. Translating it yields CASSLRRTSGIMNYEQYF.

The chain employs TRBV19 and TRBJ2-2, with 9 bases identical to TRBD1. There are 18 residues in the CDR3. Unmatched junction bases numbered 10, after V lost 5 bases and J lost 0 bases. In germline, CDR1 is LNHDA, CDR2 SQIVND (reference sequence). CDR3 DNA: TGTGCCAGTAGTGCACCACGGACAGGGGCCCCGAACACCGGGGAGCTGTTTTTT. This encodes CASSAPRTGAPNTGELFF.

The CDR3 DNA is TGTGCCAGCAGCGTAGCTTGGTCGGGAGCCTACGAGCAGTACTTC. It translates to CASSVAWSGAYEQYF. V and J are TRBV9 and TRBJ2-7; TRBD2 might be the D (6 bases). The CDR3 is 15 amino acids. V lost 0 bases, J lost 2 bases, and 12 bases lay in between. The V gene's germline CDR1 is SGDLS and CDR2 YYNGEE.

The rearrangement uses TRBV6-5 and TRBJ2-5; tentatively, D is TRBD1 (5 bases). The CDR3 totals 12 residues. The germline V gene encodes CDR1 MNHEY and CDR2 SVGAGI. Trimming removed 3 bases from V and 5 bases from J, with 7 bases in between. CDR3 region: CASSYAGETQYF. CDR3 in DNA: TGTGCCAGCAGTTATGCAGGGGAGACCCAGTACTTC.

This clone was seen once. V gene TRBV7-6 combines with J gene TRBJ2-2; 11 bases match TRBD2. This CDR3 region has 15 residues. CDR1 is SGHVS, CDR2 FNYEAQ, per germline. Unmatched junction bases numbered 6, after V lost 5 bases and J lost 7 bases. CDR3 in amino acids: CASSPLAGGDGELFF. In DNA, the CDR3 is TGTGCCAGCAGCCCTCTAGCGGGAGGTGACGGGGAGCTGTTTTTT.